The 10 T cell receptor beta chains given below trace back to one sample, sequenced in a study of cytomegalovirus exposure and HLA in healthy donors. 60 Vbeta and 13 Jbeta primers were used in PCR. Method: immunoSEQ multiplex PCR; TCRdb's copy keeps in-frame clones and lacks some. The sample holds about 170,000 clones. Material: PBMCs. The receptors here all came from a woman aged 60-75 years in good health and CMV-seronegative.

The chain couples TRBV7-6 to TRBJ2-3; D is unclear. The germline V gene has CDR1 SGHVS and CDR2 FNYEAQ. The length of the CDR3 is 14 residues. The V end was cut by 3 bases, the J end by 4 bases, with 11 bases between. The CDR3 loop reads CASSFRYASDTQYF. In DNA form, the CDR3 reads TGTGCCAGCAGCTTTCGCTATGCGTCAGATACGCAGTATTTT.

The chain is built from TRBV6-1 and TRBJ1-1; D remains ambiguous. There are 15 residues in the CDR3. Germline V CDR1 and CDR2: MNHNS, SASEGT. V lost 2 bases and J lost 0, with 10 bases in between. CDR3 loop: CASSEQPSMNTEAFF. As DNA, the CDR3 is TGTGCCAGCAGTGAACAACCAAGCATGAACACTGAAGCTTTCTTT.

For the CDR3, the DNA is TGCGCCAGCAGCTTTGGGGGCCAGGCTGAAGCTTTCTTT. Residues: CASSFGGQAEAFF. The V gene is TRBV5-1, the J gene TRBJ1-1, with D possibly being TRBD1 (6 bases). Germline-derived CDR1 and CDR2 are SGHRS and YFSETQ. Between the trimmed V and J ends, which lost 2 bases and 6 bases, there was a span of 11 bases. This CDR3 has 13 residues.

J is TRBJ2-1 and V is TRBV29-1; TRBD1 aligns across 10 bases. V shed 2 bases, J shed 8 bases, and the junction held 9 bases outside the gene matches. The V gene's germline CDR1 is SQVTM and CDR2 ANQGSEA. The CDR3 runs 15 residues. CDR3 region: CSVESGTGVPHEQFF. For the CDR3, the DNA is TGCAGCGTTGAATCCGGGACAGGGGTCCCCCATGAGCAGTTCTTC.

J is TRBJ2-1 and V is TRBV10-3; the match to TRBD1 covers 10 bases. The germline CDR1 and CDR2 sequences are ENHRY and SYGVKD. The length of the CDR3 is 14 residues. Trimming cost V 4 bases and J 9 bases; bases outside gene matches: 6. Here the CDR3 reads CAISAGTGVGEQFF. The DNA for the CDR3 is TGTGCCATCAGTGCGGGGACAGGGGTTGGTGAGCAGTTCTTC.

The chain joins TRBV4-1 to TRBJ2-5; 11 bases agree with TRBD2. The CDR3 has 15 residues. With V trimmed by 0 bases and J by 6 bases, 3 bases remained unmatched. The germline V gene encodes CDR1 MGHRA and CDR2 YSYEKL. The CDR3 DNA is TGCGCCAGCAGCCAAGATGGGACTAGCGGCCAGACCCAGTACTTC. It encodes CASSQDGTSGQTQYF.

V and J are TRBV19 and TRBJ2-6, with D possibly matching TRBD2 (5 bases). Germline CDR1 is LNHDA and CDR2 is SQIVND (reference sequence). The CDR3 runs to 14 residues. V lost 10 bases to trimming and J lost 0 bases, with 10 bases between them. CDR3 nucleotide sequence: TGTGCCACCCACCGGGGCTCTGGGGCCAACGTCCTGACTTTC. This codes for CATHRGSGANVLTF.

The CDR3 DNA reads as TGTGCCAGCAGGGACGGGATGGCTGGTAATGGCTACACCTTC. It encodes CASRDGMAGNGYTF. The genes are TRBV2 and TRBJ1-2; D ambiguous. Trimming took 6 bases from V and 6 from J, leaving 17 bases between them. Germline lookup yields CDR1 SNHLY and CDR2 FYNNEI. The CDR3 consists of 14 residues. Drawing the rest from reference TRBV2 and TRBJ1-2, the complete variable domain is EPEVTQTPSHQVTQMGQEVILRCVPISNHLYFYWYRQILGQKVEFLVSFYNNEISEKSEIFDDQFSVERPDGSNFTLKIRSTKLEDSAMYFCASRDGMAGNGYTFGSGTRLTVV.

CDR3 nucleotides: TGTGCCAGCAGTTACTCTGGCAGGCCTAACTATGGCTACACCTTC. Amino acid sequence: CASSYSGRPNYGYTF. The rearrangement joins TRBV6-5 to TRBJ1-2; D call uncertain. Trimming removed 0 bases at V and 0 bases at J, with 8 bases between. This CDR3 is 15 amino acids long. CDR1 is MNHEY and CDR2 is SVGAGI in the germline V gene.

The genes are TRBV7-3 and TRBJ2-7; tentatively, D is TRBD1 (6 bases). The V gene's germline CDR1 is SGHTA and CDR2 FQGTGA. The CDR3 is 14 amino acids. Trimming took 5 bases from V and 6 from J, leaving 17 bases between them. This CDR3 is CASSQNRAGSEQYF. The CDR3 DNA is TGTGCCAGCAGCCAAAACAGGGCCGGCAGCGAGCAGTACTTC.